Here is one TCR beta chain with its context. The antigen remains unidentified. The data were taken from a study of monozygotic twins with inflammatory bowel disease. Per donor, roughly 2.5 ml of blood was collected and frozen. cDNA was produced in eight separate reactions per sample. TCRdb derives one entry per CDR3 protein from the 5' RACE reads, leaving out DNA. Its table lists fewer than 450,000 distinct CDR3 sequences. Findings of the study overall: For IBD patients, clonotypes shared with others were fewer than for healthy twins, especially with disease activity.

The receptor's source is a human donor with ulcerative colitis or Crohn's disease, or a healthy co-twin of an affected twin (not recorded which). The sequencing sample was made of blood.

This CDR3 is CSARTGTADTQYF. V usage is TRBV20-1 and J usage is TRBJ2-3; no DNA is available, so the TRBD1 call from TCRdb remains unchecked. Germline CDR1 DFQATT, CDR2 SNEGSKA (reference sequence). There are 13 residues in the CDR3.